The 18 T cell receptor beta chains reported below all come from one sample, sequenced in a study of shared clonotypes between healthy human individuals. Assay used: immunoSEQ multiplex PCR; TCRdb lists only in-frame clones, some missing. Here the sample spans 2 million to 2.5 million clones, just over 90% being singletons. Sequenced: naive CD4+ T cells from PBMCs. The subset is: CD45RA+ positively selected. These receptors all come from a man between 18 and 35 years old in good health. Some clones in this sample may be carry-over from other donors' samples.

Only one count was recorded for this clone. The chain joins TRBV9 to TRBJ1-1, with D maybe TRBD1 (5 bases). The CDR3 consists of 16 residues. V was trimmed by 0 bases and J by 1 base, leaving 13 bases between them. Germline CDR1 reads SGDLS; CDR2 reads YYNGEE. CDR3 amino acids: CASSVGWGAGNTEAFF. The CDR3 DNA reads as TGTGCCAGCAGCGTAGGATGGGGCGCGGGGAACACTGAAGCTTTCTTT.

The J gene is TRBJ1-5, the V gene TRBV6-1, with 8 bases aligning to TRBD1. Looked up from germline, CDR1 is MNHNS and CDR2 is SASEGT. This CDR3 has 15 amino acids. With V trimmed by 4 bases and J by 2 bases, 4 bases remained unmatched. For the CDR3, the DNA is TGTGCCAGCAGTGGGACAGGGTTGGGCAATCAGCCCCAGCATTTT. Translating gives CASSGTGLGNQPQHF.

The V gene is TRBV4-3, the J gene TRBJ1-4; 10 bases agree with TRBD1. This CDR3 contains 17 residues. Germline CDR1 reads LGHNA; CDR2 reads YSLEER. The J segment lost 3 bases and the V segment lost 6 bases, leaving 10 bases of the junction unmatched. As DNA, the CDR3 is TGCGCCAGCAGAAAGGACAGGGGGAAGTACCCTAATGAAAAACTGTTTTTT. Translating it yields CASRKDRGKYPNEKLFF.

The rearrangement links TRBV4-2 to TRBJ2-7, with a possible D match to TRBD2 (6 bases). The CDR3 consists of 16 residues. Germline lookup yields CDR1 LGHNA and CDR2 YNFKEQ. The V end was cut by 0 bases, the J end by 6 bases, with 18 bases between. CDR3 protein: CASSQDYGRTSIEQYF. The CDR3 DNA follows: TGTGCCAGCAGCCAAGATTACGGGAGAACTTCGATCGAGCAGTACTTC.

The chain links TRBV29-1 to TRBJ2-5; D is ambiguous. This CDR3 spans 13 amino acids. V was shortened by 0 bases and J by 5 bases, with 10 bases between the two germline ends. Germline V CDR1 and CDR2: SQVTM, ANQGSEA. The CDR3 region has the DNA TGCAGCGTTGAAGAGCCCGGATATGAGACCCAGTACTTC. Translating gives CSVEEPGYETQYF.

This sequence joins TRBV5-4 and TRBJ1-2; D gene uncertain. V lost 4 bases and J 2 bases, leaving 15 bases between the germline ends. Germline V CDR1 and CDR2: SGHNT, YYREEE (reference sequence). The CDR3 is 15 residues long. The CDR3 spells CASSPGGQRNYGYTF. The CDR3 DNA is TGTGCCAGCAGCCCTGGTGGGCAGAGAAACTATGGCTACACCTTC.

This rearrangement joins TRBV19 to TRBJ2-7; tentatively, D is TRBD1 (6 bases). The CDR3 is 15 residues long. Trimming cost V 0 bases and J 5 bases, with 14 bases left between them. Germline loops: CDR1 LNHDA, CDR2 SQIVND (reference sequence). The CDR3: CASSIDLWGQNEQYF. CDR3 DNA sequence: TGTGCCAGTAGTATAGATCTGTGGGGGCAGAACGAGCAGTACTTC.

This rearrangement joins TRBV11-3 to TRBJ2-7; D is undetermined. This CDR3 spans 17 amino acids. Trimming stripped 6 bases from V and 1 base from J, with 22 bases between. Germline loops: CDR1 SGHNT, CDR2 YENEEA. The chain's CDR3 is CASSSSGGGLGSYEQYF. The CDR3 nucleotides are TGTGCCAGCAGTTCCTCGGGTGGCGGCCTGGGGTCCTACGAGCAGTACTTC.

V is TRBV5-8 and J is TRBJ1-2; 9 positions match TRBD1. This CDR3 contains 15 residues. Trimming at V came to 4 bases and at J to 5 bases, leaving 9 bases not matched to a gene. Per the germline V gene, CDR1 is SGHTS and CDR2 is YDEGEE. This chain's CDR3 is CASSDRGQGPYGYTF. The CDR3, as DNA: TGTGCCAGCAGCGACCGAGGACAGGGGCCTTATGGCTACACCTTC.

As for this clone: In the same sample, other DNA sequences code for this CDR3. The chain uses TRBV7-2 and TRBJ1-2; 8 bases agree with TRBD1. Germline CDR1 is SGHTA and CDR2 is FQGNSA. The ends lost 5 bases at V and 1 base at J; junction bases unmatched: 3. This CDR3 is built from 14 residues. The DNA of the CDR3 is TGTGCCAGCAGCCCCGGACAGGGTAACTATGGCTACACCTTC. Protein: CASSPGQGNYGYTF.

The J gene is TRBJ2-7, the V gene TRBV7-9; no reliable D call. V was clipped by 1 base and J by 6 bases, with 10 bases between them. The germline V gene has CDR1 SEHNR and CDR2 FQNEAQ (reference sequence). This CDR3 has 13 residues. The CDR3 protein is CASSLGQAGEQYF. The CDR3, as DNA: TGTGCCAGCAGCTTAGGTCAGGCTGGCGAGCAGTACTTC. The variable domain in full, with the rest retrieved from reference TRBV7-9 and TRBJ2-7, is DTGVSQNPRHKITKRGQNVTFRCDPISEHNRLYWYRQTLGQGPEFLTYFQNEAQLEKSRLLSDRFSAERPKGSFSTLEIQRTEQGDSAMYLCASSLGQAGEQYFGPGTRLTVT.

Concerning this clone: This same CDR3 is encoded by further DNA sequences in the sample. The V and J genes are TRBV5-1 and TRBJ1-3; D call uncertain. With 0 bases removed from V and 4 bases from J, the gap between germline ends came to 5 bases. Per the germline V gene, CDR1 is SGHRS and CDR2 is YFSETQ. CDR3 length: 13 amino acids. The CDR3 sequence: CASSLVPGNTIYF. The DNA for the CDR3 is TGCGCCAGCAGCTTGGTTCCGGGAAACACCATATATTTT. The variable domain in full, with the rest retrieved from reference TRBV5-1 and TRBJ1-3, is KAGVTQTPRYLIKTRGQQVTLSCSPISGHRSVSWYQQTPGQGLQFLFEYFSETQRNKGNFPGRFSGRQFSNSRSEMNVSTLELGDSALYLCASSLVPGNTIYFGEGSWLTVV.

The chain recombines TRBV11-2 with TRBJ1-4; D is undetermined. CDR1 and CDR2 from the germline V gene are SGHAT and FQNNGV. Trimming pared 5 bases from V and 3 bases from J, leaving 19 bases between. This CDR3 is built from 17 residues. The CDR3 sequence is CASSSFGRFGSNEKLFF. The CDR3 DNA reads as TGTGCCAGCAGCAGCTTTGGGCGGTTCGGATCTAATGAAAAACTGTTTTTT.

The chain employs TRBV21-1 and TRBJ2-1; the D call TRBD2 from the table was never checked on the DNA. TRBV21-1 is recorded as a pseudogene. The CDR3 loop spans 18 amino acids. In nucleotides, the CDR3 is TGTGCCAGCAGCCCGGCTGTCAGCGGGTATTGCTCCTACAATGAGCAGTTCTTC. Residues: CASSPAVSGYCSYNEQFF.

This clone appeared once. V gene TRBV6-1 combines with J gene TRBJ2-1; TRBD2 agrees at 7 bases. The CDR3 sequence is 15 residues long. V was pared by 6 bases and J by 2 bases, with 7 bases of the junction left unmatched. Germline V gene lookup returns CDR1 MNHNS and CDR2 SASEGT. CDR3: CASSSSGPTYNEQFF. In DNA form, the CDR3 reads TGTGCCAGCAGCTCTAGCGGACCAACCTACAATGAGCAGTTCTTC.

The chain employs TRBV18 and TRBJ2-7, with 8 bases that match TRBD1. This CDR3 is built from 15 residues. V trimming: 6 bases; J trimming: 5 bases; junction bases outside the gene matches: 12. Looked up from germline, CDR1 is KGHSH and CDR2 is LQKENI. The CDR3 loop is CASSDRTGSVHEQYF. The CDR3, as DNA: TGTGCCAGCTCGGACAGGACAGGGAGTGTCCACGAGCAGTACTTC.

As to this clone: The identical CDR3 is also encoded by other nucleotide sequences in the sample. This chain connects TRBV9 to TRBJ2-1; D ambiguous. The CDR3 sequence is 13 residues long. CDR1 is SGDLS and CDR2 is YYNGEE in the germline V gene. Trimming left V 0 bases short and J 3 bases short, with 4 bases between. DNA for the CDR3: TGTGCCAGCAGCGTAGGCTTCTACAATGAGCAGTTCTTC. Its translation is CASSVGFYNEQFF.

The J gene is TRBJ2-5, the V gene TRBV30; D unclear. The J call is uncertain, as TRBJ2-7 better fits the DNA end. In germline, CDR1 is GTSNPN, CDR2 SVGIG (reference sequence). The CDR3 contains 12 residues. The CDR3 coding sequence is TGTGCCTGGTGGGCAGATTCCTACGAGCAGTACTTC. Its translation is CAWWADSYEQYF.